This T cell receptor (beta chain) originates from a study of PD-L1 blockade in urothelial cancer. At the level of the study: Specimens of blood held a median count of roughly 150,000 T cells. General observations from the study: Having blood TCR clonality under the median before treatment predicted better survival.

A word on this clone: No antigen is known for it.

The time point: peripheral blood 6 weeks after treatment start. Every PCR got spiked synthetic TCR analog templates. The data were produced by immunoSEQ multiplex PCR, yet TCRdb's version contains in-frame clones alone and is incomplete. The table shows tens of thousands of clones, with about four fifths occurring only once. This TCR was sampled from a man in his 70s with urothelial cancer. The sequences come from PBMCs, collected around atezolizumab (anti-PD-L1) treatment.

The chain's CDR3 is CASSRREGSYNSPLHF. The CDR3 DNA reads as TGTGCCAGCAGCCGCAGGGAAGGCTCCTATAATTCACCCCTCCACTTT. The genes are TRBV14 and TRBJ1-6; TRBD1 might be the D (5 bases). The CDR3 loop spans 16 amino acids. The germline V gene encodes CDR1 SGHDN and CDR2 FVKESK. The V end was cut by 4 bases, the J end by 0 bases, with 10 bases between.